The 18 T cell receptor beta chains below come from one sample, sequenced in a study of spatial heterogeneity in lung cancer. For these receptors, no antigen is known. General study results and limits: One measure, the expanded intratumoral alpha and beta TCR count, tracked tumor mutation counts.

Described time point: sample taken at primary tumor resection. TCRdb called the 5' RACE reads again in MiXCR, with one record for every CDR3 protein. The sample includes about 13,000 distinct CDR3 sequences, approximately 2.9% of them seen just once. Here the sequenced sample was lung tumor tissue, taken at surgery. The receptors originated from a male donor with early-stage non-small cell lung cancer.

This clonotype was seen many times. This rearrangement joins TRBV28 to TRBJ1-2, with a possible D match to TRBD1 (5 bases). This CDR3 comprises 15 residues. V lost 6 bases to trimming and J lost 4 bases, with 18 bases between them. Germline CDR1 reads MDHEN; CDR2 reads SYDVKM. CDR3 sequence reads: CASRFPGLGGYGYTF. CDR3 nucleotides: TGTGCCAGCAGATTTCCGGGACTGGGAGGCTATGGCTACACCTTC.

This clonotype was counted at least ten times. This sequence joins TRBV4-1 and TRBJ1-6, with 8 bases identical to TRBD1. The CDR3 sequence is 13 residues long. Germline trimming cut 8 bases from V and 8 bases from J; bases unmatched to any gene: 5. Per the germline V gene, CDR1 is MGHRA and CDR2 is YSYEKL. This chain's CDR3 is CASSGTGDSPLHF. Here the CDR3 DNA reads TGCGCCAGCTCCGGGACAGGAGATTCACCCCTCCACTTT.

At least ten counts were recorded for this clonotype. CDR3 sequence: CASSTDRGGTEAFF. CDR3 DNA sequence: TGTGCCAGTAGTACGGACAGGGGGGGCACTGAAGCTTTCTTT. The chain links TRBV19 to TRBJ1-1; 10 nucleotides match TRBD1. Germline V gives CDR1 LNHDA, CDR2 SQIVND (reference sequence). There are 14 residues in the CDR3. V lost 4 bases, J lost 4 bases, and 3 bases stayed unmatched.

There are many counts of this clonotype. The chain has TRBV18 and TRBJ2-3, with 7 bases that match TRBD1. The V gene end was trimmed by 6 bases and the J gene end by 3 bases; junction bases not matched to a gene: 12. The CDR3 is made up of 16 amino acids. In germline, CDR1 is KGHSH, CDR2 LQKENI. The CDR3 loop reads CASSDRDPTSTDTQYF. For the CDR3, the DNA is TGTGCCAGCTCCGACAGGGACCCGACCTCGACAGATACGCAGTATTTT. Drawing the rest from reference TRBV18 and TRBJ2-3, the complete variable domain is NAGVMQNPRHLVRRRGQEARLRCSPMKGHSHVYWYRQLPEEGLKFMVYLQKENIIDESGMPKERFSAEFPKEGPSILRIQQVVRGDSAAYFCASSDRDPTSTDTQYFGPGTRLTVL.

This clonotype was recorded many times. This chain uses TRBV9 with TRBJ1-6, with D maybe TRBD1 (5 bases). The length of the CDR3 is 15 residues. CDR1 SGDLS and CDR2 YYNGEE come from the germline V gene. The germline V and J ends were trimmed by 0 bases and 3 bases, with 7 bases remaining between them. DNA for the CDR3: TGTGCCAGCAGCGTAGCTACAGGCTATAATTCACCCCTCCACTTT. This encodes CASSVATGYNSPLHF.

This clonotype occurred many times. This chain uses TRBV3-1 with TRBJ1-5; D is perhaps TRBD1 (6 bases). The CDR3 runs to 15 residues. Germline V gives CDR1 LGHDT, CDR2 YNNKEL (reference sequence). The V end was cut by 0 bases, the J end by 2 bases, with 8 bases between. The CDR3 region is CASSQDYRGNQPQHF. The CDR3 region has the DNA TGTGCCAGCAGCCAAGATTACAGGGGCAATCAGCCCCAGCATTTT.

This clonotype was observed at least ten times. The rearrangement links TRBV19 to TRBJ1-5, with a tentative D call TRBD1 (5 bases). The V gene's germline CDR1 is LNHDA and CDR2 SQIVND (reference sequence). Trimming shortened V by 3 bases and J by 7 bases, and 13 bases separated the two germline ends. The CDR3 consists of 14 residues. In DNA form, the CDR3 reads TGTGCCAGTAGTATCGGGGCCCTTGGGCAGCCCCAGCATTTT. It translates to CASSIGALGQPQHF. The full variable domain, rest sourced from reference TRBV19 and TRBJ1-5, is DGGITQSPKYLFRKEGQNVTLSCEQNLNHDAMYWYRQDPGQGLRLIYYSQIVNDFQKGDIAEGYSVSREKKESFPLTVTSAQKNPTAFYLCASSIGALGQPQHFGDGTRLSIL.

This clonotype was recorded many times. CDR3 region: CATSDFVGDEQYF. The CDR3 nucleotides are TGTGCCACCAGTGATTTTGTGGGAGACGAGCAGTACTTC. The J gene is TRBJ2-7, the V gene TRBV24-1; D is perhaps TRBD2 (5 bases). V gave up 1 base and J gave up 5 bases, with 8 bases separating them. The CDR3 is 13 residues long. CDR1 is KGHDR and CDR2 is SFDVKD in the germline V gene.

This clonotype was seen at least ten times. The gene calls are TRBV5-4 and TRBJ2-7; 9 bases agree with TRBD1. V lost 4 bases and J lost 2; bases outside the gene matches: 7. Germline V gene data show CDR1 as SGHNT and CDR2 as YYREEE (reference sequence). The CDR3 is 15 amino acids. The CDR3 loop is CASSGPGQGAYEQYF. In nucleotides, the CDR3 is TGTGCCAGCAGCGGCCCGGGACAGGGTGCCTACGAGCAGTACTTC.

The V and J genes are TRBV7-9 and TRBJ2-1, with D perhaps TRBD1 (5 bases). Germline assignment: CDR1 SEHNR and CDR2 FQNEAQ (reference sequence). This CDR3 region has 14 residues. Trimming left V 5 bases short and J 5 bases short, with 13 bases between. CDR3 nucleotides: TGTGCCAGCAGCCAGGGAAGGGCACACAATGAGCAGTTCTTC. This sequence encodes CASSQGRAHNEQFF. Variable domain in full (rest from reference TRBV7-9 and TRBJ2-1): DTGVSQNPRHKITKRGQNVTFRCDPISEHNRLYWYRQTLGQGPEFLTYFQNEAQLEKSRLLSDRFSAERPKGSFSTLEIQRTEQGDSAMYLCASSQGRAHNEQFFGPGTRLTVL.

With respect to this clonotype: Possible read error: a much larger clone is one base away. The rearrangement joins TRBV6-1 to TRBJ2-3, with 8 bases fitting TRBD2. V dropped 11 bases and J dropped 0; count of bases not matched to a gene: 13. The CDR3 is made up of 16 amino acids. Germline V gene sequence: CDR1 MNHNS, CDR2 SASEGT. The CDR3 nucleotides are TGTGCCGGCGGTTACGCGGGGGGAACTAGCACAGATACGCAGTATTTT. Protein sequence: CAGGYAGGTSTDTQYF.

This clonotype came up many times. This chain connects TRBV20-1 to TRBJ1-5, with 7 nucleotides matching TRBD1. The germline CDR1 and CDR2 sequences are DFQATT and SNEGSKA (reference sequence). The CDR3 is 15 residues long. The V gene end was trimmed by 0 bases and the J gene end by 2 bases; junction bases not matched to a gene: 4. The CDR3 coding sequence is TGCAGTGCTAGAGATCCAGGGGGGGGCAATCAGCCCCAGCATTTT. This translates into CSARDPGGGNQPQHF.

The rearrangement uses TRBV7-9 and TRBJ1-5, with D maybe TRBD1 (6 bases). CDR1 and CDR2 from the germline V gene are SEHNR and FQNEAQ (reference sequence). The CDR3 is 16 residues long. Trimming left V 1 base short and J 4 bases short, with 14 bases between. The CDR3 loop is CASSLGDRGGNQPQHF. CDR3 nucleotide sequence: TGTGCCAGCAGCTTAGGGGATAGGGGGGGAAATCAGCCCCAGCATTTT.

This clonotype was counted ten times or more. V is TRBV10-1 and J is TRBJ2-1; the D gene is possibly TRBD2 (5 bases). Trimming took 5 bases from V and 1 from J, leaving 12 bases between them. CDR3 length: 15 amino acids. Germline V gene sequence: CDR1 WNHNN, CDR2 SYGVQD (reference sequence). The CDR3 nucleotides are TGCGCCAGCAGTTACTCCGGGAATTCCTACAATGAGCAGTTCTTC. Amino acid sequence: CASSYSGNSYNEQFF.

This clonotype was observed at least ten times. CDR3 DNA sequence: TGTGCCAGCAGCCTGATTGACCTTGGCGGGGCCACAGATACGCAGTATTTT. Residues: CASSLIDLGGATDTQYF. The chain has TRBV4-2 and TRBJ2-3; perhaps TRBD2 as D (6 bases). This CDR3 contains 17 residues. V lost 4 bases, J lost 2 bases, and 19 bases lay in between. CDR1 is LGHNA and CDR2 is YNFKEQ in the germline V gene.

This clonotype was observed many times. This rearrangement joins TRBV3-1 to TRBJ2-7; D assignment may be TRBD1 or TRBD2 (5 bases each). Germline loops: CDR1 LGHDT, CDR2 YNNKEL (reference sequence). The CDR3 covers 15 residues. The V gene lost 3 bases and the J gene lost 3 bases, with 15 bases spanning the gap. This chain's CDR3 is CASSHLTGAGYEQYF. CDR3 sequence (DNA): TGTGCCAGCAGCCACCTAACCGGGGCAGGCTACGAGCAGTACTTC.

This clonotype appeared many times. DNA for the CDR3: TGTGCCAGCAGCTTGGCCACAGGGGGCTTGGTAGGCGAGCAGTACTTC. Translating gives CASSLATGGLVGEQYF. This chain connects TRBV5-4 to TRBJ2-7, with TRBD1 matching over 9 bases. Trimming cost V 0 bases and J 6 bases; bases outside gene matches: 10. The CDR3 runs 16 residues. From germline, CDR1 is SGHNT and CDR2 YYREEE (reference sequence).

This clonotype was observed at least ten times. Here the CDR3 reads CASTRRTNEKLFF. The CDR3 DNA sequence: TGTGCCAGTACCCGAAGGACTAATGAAAAACTGTTTTTT. The chain uses TRBV19 and TRBJ1-4; D not resolved. CDR3 length: 13 residues. Germline values: CDR1 LNHDA, CDR2 SQIVND (reference sequence). V lost 7 bases and J 2 bases, leaving 8 bases between the germline ends.